The 25 T cell receptor beta chains below all came from one sample that was sequenced in a study of blood T cells in healthy people across ages. The use of a sample-barcoded 5' primer and a J-beta primer mix characterized a second PCR of about 7 to 12 cycles. Using its own MiXCR run on the 5' RACE reads, TCRdb lists one record per CDR3 protein. Among 800,000 or so distinct CDR3 sequences, 35% to 60% were seen once, and the ten largest hold roughly 20%. The sequenced sample was blood. These receptors were collected from a man older than 75 in good health.

This clonotype was seen a handful of times. J is TRBJ2-7 and V is TRBV27, with unresolved D. V was trimmed by 8 bases and J by 7 bases, leaving 18 bases between them. Germline CDR1 reads MNHEY; CDR2 reads SMNVEV (reference sequence). This CDR3 has 13 amino acids. CDR3 nucleotides: TGTGCCAGCGCTCGAGTGTCGTTCCGGGAGCAGTACTTC. The encoded protein is CASARVSFREQYF.

V usage is TRBV21-1 and J usage is TRBJ2-7; TRBD1, the table's D call, was not compared with the DNA. TRBV21-1 is deemed a pseudogene. This CDR3 is built from 16 residues. The CDR3: CASSKDATGSLNEQYF. CDR3 in DNA: TGTGCCAGCAGCAAAGACGCGACAGGGAGTTTGAATGAGCAGTACTTC.

In the case of this clonotype: Possible read error: a much larger clone is one base away. A read error is likely, as this CDR3 ends without the conserved phenylalanine or tryptophan. This chain joins TRBV29-1 and TRBJ2-1, with D possibly being TRBD2 (5 bases). The CDR3 is 15 residues long. Trimming cost V 6 bases and J 4 bases, with 19 bases left between them. From germline, CDR1 is SQVTM and CDR2 ANQGSEA. The CDR3 spells CSVPTARLTYNEQFL. CDR3 nucleotides: TGCAGCGTCCCCACCGCCCGACTAACTTACAATGAGCAGTTCCTC.

This clonotype was detected a few times. This chain joins TRBV28 and TRBJ2-3, with 8 bases aligning to TRBD2. The CDR3 consists of 17 residues. V shed 7 bases, J shed 2 bases, and the junction held 14 bases outside the gene matches. Looked up from germline, CDR1 is MDHEN and CDR2 is SYDVKM. The CDR3 bases are TGTGCCAGCACTGGGAGGCTTACTAGCGGACTCACAGATACGCAGTATTTT. Its protein is CASTGRLTSGLTDTQYF.

The rearrangement uses TRBV20-1 and TRBJ2-7; 9 nucleotides agree with TRBD1. The germline V gene encodes CDR1 DFQATT and CDR2 SNEGSKA (reference sequence). The CDR3 is made up of 16 amino acids. V lost 0 bases, J lost 4 bases, and 10 bases stayed unmatched. The CDR3 sequence: CSARDPGTGTGYEQYF. In nucleotides, the CDR3 is TGCAGTGCTAGAGACCCAGGGACAGGGACGGGATACGAGCAGTACTTC.

This clonotype was counted at least ten times. The chain has TRBV7-2 and TRBJ2-7; perhaps TRBD2 as D (6 bases). This CDR3 contains 13 residues. The germline CDR1 and CDR2 sequences are SGHTA and FQGNSA. Trimming took 5 bases from V and 2 from J, leaving 10 bases between them. As DNA, the CDR3 is TGTGCCAGCAGCGTCCGGGGGACCTACGAGCAGTACTTC. Protein product: CASSVRGTYEQYF.

The chain's CDR3 is CASSLSVILNEKLFF. CDR3 nucleotide sequence: TGTGCCAGCAGCTTATCCGTGATCTTAAATGAAAAACTGTTTTTT. The V and J genes are TRBV7-2 and TRBJ1-4; D uncertain. CDR1 SGHTA and CDR2 FQGNSA come from the germline V gene. Trimming stripped 2 bases from V and 5 bases from J, with 12 bases between. This CDR3 has 15 residues.

This clonotype was counted a few times. The V gene is TRBV19, the J gene TRBJ2-6; D is unclear. The CDR3 has 13 amino acids. V lost 10 bases and J lost 2, with 9 bases in between. Germline V gene sequence: CDR1 LNHDA, CDR2 SQIVND (reference sequence). This chain's CDR3 is CATHFPGANVLTF. In DNA, the CDR3 is TGTGCCACCCACTTTCCTGGGGCCAACGTCCTGACTTTC. The whole variable domain, remainder taken from reference TRBV19 and TRBJ2-6, is DGGITQSPKYLFRKEGQNVTLSCEQNLNHDAMYWYRQDPGQGLRLIYYSQIVNDFQKGDIAEGYSVSREKKESFPLTVTSAQKNPTAFYLCATHFPGANVLTFGAGSRLTVL.

Notes on this clonotype: A clone one base away is much larger, so this may be a read error. The chain links TRBV4-3 to TRBJ2-1; a possible D gene is TRBD2 (5 bases). The CDR3 consists of 16 residues. Germline V gives CDR1 LGHNA, CDR2 YSLEER. The chain's CDR3 is CASGQEGSGSYNEQFF. The CDR3, as DNA: TGCGCCAGCGGCCAAGAAGGGAGCGGTTCCTACAATGAGCAGTTCTTC.

Details on this clonotype: One junction end disagrees with the germline gene, perhaps due to a read error. The V and J genes are TRBV4-1 and TRBJ2-1, with 7 bases aligning to TRBD2. This CDR3 is 16 amino acids long. From germline, CDR1 is MGHRA and CDR2 YSYEKL. The CDR3 coding sequence is TGCGCCAGCAGCCAAGCCCGGACTAGATCCTACAATGAGCGGTTCTTC. It specifies CASSQARTRSYNERFF.

The chain is built from TRBV30 and TRBJ2-1, with D hard to call. The V gene's germline CDR1 is GTSNPN and CDR2 SVGIG (reference sequence). CDR3 length: 13 residues. The V end was cut by 0 bases, the J end by 5 bases, with 8 bases between. Here the CDR3 DNA reads TGTGCCTGGAGTGTACGAGTTAACAATGAGCAGTTCTTC. Its translation: CAWSVRVNNEQFF. Drawing the rest from reference TRBV30 and TRBJ2-1, the complete variable domain is SQTIHQWPATLVQPVGSPLSLECTVEGTSNPNLYWYRQAAGRGLQLLFYSVGIGQISSEVPQNLSASRPQDRQFILSSKKLLLSDSGFYLCAWSVRVNNEQFFGPGTRLTVL.

The chain links TRBV12-3 or TRBV12-4 to TRBJ2-7, with D perhaps given as TRBD1 or TRBD2 (5 bases each). This CDR3 contains 13 residues. V shed 8 bases and J shed 4 bases, with 15 bases lying between them. CDR3 bases: TGTGCCAGCCGAAGAGTGGGGGTTTACGAGCAGTACTTC. Protein product: CASRRVGVYEQYF.

The V and J genes are TRBV3-1 and TRBJ1-5, with D uncertain. This CDR3 comprises 12 residues. V was pared by 1 base and J by 5 bases, with 3 bases between. Germline lookup yields CDR1 LGHDT and CDR2 YNNKEL (reference sequence). The CDR3 protein is CASSQGDQPQHF. The CDR3 DNA is TGTGCCAGCAGCCAAGGGGATCAGCCCCAGCATTTT. The whole variable domain, remainder taken from reference TRBV3-1 and TRBJ1-5, is DTAVSQTPKYLVTQMGNDKSIKCEQNLGHDTMYWYKQDSKKFLKIMFSYNNKELIINETVPNRFSPKSPDKAHLNLHINSLELGDSAVYFCASSQGDQPQHFGDGTRLSIL.

The sample holds a few counts of this clonotype. The genes are TRBV7-2 and TRBJ1-1; 8 positions agree with TRBD1. This CDR3 region has 15 residues. Germline V gene data show CDR1 as SGHTA and CDR2 as FQGNSA. Trimming cost V 5 bases and J 4 bases; bases outside gene matches: 9. CDR3: CASSPRRTGFTEAFF. DNA of the CDR3: TGTGCCAGCAGCCCCAGAAGGACAGGGTTCACTGAAGCTTTCTTT.

This clonotype was found once. V and J are TRBV29-1 and TRBJ1-4; D unresolved. Germline V gene sequence: CDR1 SQVTM, CDR2 ANQGSEA. Deletions cut 7 bases from V and 5 bases from J, with 5 bases between. The CDR3 is made up of 10 amino acids. Here the CDR3 DNA reads TGCAGCGCGAAGAATGAAAAACTGTTTTTT. Translated, it gives CSAKNEKLFF.

This chain joins TRBV28 and TRBJ2-1; D not certain. The CDR3 contains 14 residues. Germline values: CDR1 MDHEN, CDR2 SYDVKM. V was cut by 2 bases and J by 6 bases, with 11 bases left in between. The CDR3 DNA follows: TGTGCCAGCAGTTTACGGCTGCCTTCCAATGAGCAGTTCTTC. Translating it yields CASSLRLPSNEQFF.

This clonotype was recorded only once. This sequence joins TRBV29-1 and TRBJ2-3; D gene unclear. CDR1 SQVTM and CDR2 ANQGSEA come from the germline V gene. Deletions cut 2 bases from V and 1 base from J, with 7 bases between. This CDR3 has 13 amino acids. CDR3 bases: TGCAGCGTTGAACAGTTGGGCACAGATACGCAGTATTTT. Its translation: CSVEQLGTDTQYF.

About this clonotype: A much larger clone differs by one base, so this may be a read error. The CDR3 nucleotides are TGTGCCAGCAGTCCAACTAGGTATGGGCAGTTCTTC. Its protein is CASSPTRYGQFF. The chain carries TRBV12-3 or TRBV12-4 and TRBJ2-1; TRBD2 is a possible D gene (5 bases). Trimming left V 5 bases short and J 12 bases short, with 14 bases between. CDR3 length equals 12 residues.

This clonotype was counted at least ten times. The gene calls are TRBV24-1 and TRBJ2-3; 9 nucleotides line up with TRBD1. Germline V gene data show CDR1 as KGHDR and CDR2 as SFDVKD. V gave up 1 base and J gave up 1 base; unmatched junction bases: 2. CDR3 length equals 16 residues. The CDR3 nucleotides are TGTGCCACCAGTGATTTACAGGGGGCCGGCACAGATACGCAGTATTTT. Protein product: CATSDLQGAGTDTQYF.

The rearrangement uses TRBV4-2 and TRBJ1-2; 8 bases match TRBD1. This CDR3 contains 13 residues. The ends lost 1 base at V and 8 bases at J; junction bases unmatched: 3. The germline gives CDR1 LGHNA, CDR2 YNFKEQ. The CDR3 DNA reads as TGTGCCAGCAGCCAAGGGACAGGGCTCGGCTACACCTTC. The encoded protein is CASSQGTGLGYTF.

J is TRBJ2-5 and V is TRBV30; D might be TRBD2 (7 bases). V lost 5 bases, J lost 5 bases, and 18 bases lay in between. Germline V lookup: CDR1 GTSNPN, CDR2 SVGIG (reference sequence). The CDR3 spans 14 residues. CDR3 DNA: TGTGCCTGGCAGAGAGGGGGGGCTGGTGAGACCCAGTACTTC. Encoded protein: CAWQRGGAGETQYF.

This clonotype was recorded a few times. Being one base from a much bigger clone, this may be a read error. The CDR3 DNA sequence: TGCGCCAGCAGCCCTACCGTTGGGACTGAAAGAAACATTCAGTACTTC. The encoded protein is CASSPTVGTERNIQYF. The rearrangement uses TRBV4-3 and TRBJ2-4; maybe TRBD2 (6 bases). The CDR3 has 16 residues. V gave up 4 bases and J gave up 6 bases, with 19 bases separating them. The germline CDR1 and CDR2 sequences are LGHNA and YSLEER.

This rearrangement joins TRBV19 to TRBJ2-5, with D perhaps matching TRBD1 or TRBD2 (5 bases each). Germline loops: CDR1 LNHDA, CDR2 SQIVND (reference sequence). The ends were cut back, 6 bases at V and 0 bases at J, with 23 bases in the middle. This CDR3 is built from 18 residues. CDR3 sequence: CASRPPAGTTTYQETQYF. The CDR3, as DNA: TGTGCCAGTAGACCCCCCGCCGGGACGACGACGTACCAAGAGACCCAGTACTTC.

Of note for this clonotype: A read error is possible here, since a much larger clone lies one base away. This chain joins TRBV6-5 and TRBJ2-4, with D perhaps TRBD1 or TRBD2 (5 bases each). The J call may be wrong; the DNA end is better matched by TRBJ2-7. Per germline, CDR1 MNHEY and CDR2 SVGAGI. The CDR3 extends over 14 amino acids. This chain's CDR3 is CASSYSGVVYEQYF. The CDR3 bases are TGTGCCAGCAGTTACTCGGGGGTTGTCTACGAGCAGTACTTC.

This chain joins TRBV7-2 and TRBJ1-5, with D unclear. The CDR3 consists of 13 residues. The V gene lost 5 bases and the J gene lost 3 bases, with 8 bases spanning the gap. Germline V gene sequence: CDR1 SGHTA, CDR2 FQGNSA. CDR3 sequence (DNA): TGTGCCAGCAGCCCGACGTTCAATCAGCCCCAGCATTTT. As protein: CASSPTFNQPQHF.